One and the same sample provided the 11 T cell receptor beta chains below, sequenced in a study of T cells in localized non-small cell lung cancer. Repertoires were generated with immunoSEQ multiplex PCR, while TCRdb's copy carries only in-frame clones and drops some. The sample records about 64,000 clones, roughly 76% being singletons. The sequences come from PBMCs, collected before any cancer treatment. Receptors originate from a man between 40 and 70 years old with stage II lung adenocarcinoma.

The rearrangement joins TRBV5-4 to TRBJ2-1; tentative D call: TRBD1 (5 bases). V was cut by 1 base and J by 5 bases, with 7 bases left in between. Germline CDR1 and CDR2: SGHNT and YYREEE (reference sequence). This CDR3 has 13 amino acids. The CDR3 region is CASSLQGNNEQFF. The CDR3 DNA reads as TGTGCCAGCAGCTTGCAGGGTAACAATGAGCAGTTCTTC.

This rearrangement joins TRBV5-1 to TRBJ1-2; unclear D gene. The V gene's germline CDR1 is SGHRS and CDR2 YFSETQ. There are 16 residues in the CDR3. Trimming stripped 4 bases from V and 1 base from J, with 17 bases between. CDR3 protein: CASSRGGSGGNYGYTF. In DNA, the CDR3 is TGCGCCAGCAGCCGCGGTGGGTCCGGCGGTAACTATGGCTACACCTTC.

CDR3 sequence reads: CASSLVQGYKADYGYTF. In DNA form, the CDR3 reads TGTGCCAGCAGCTTAGTCCAGGGCTACAAAGCTGACTATGGCTACACCTTC. V and J are TRBV7-2 and TRBJ1-2; tentative D call: TRBD1 (5 bases). The CDR3 has 17 residues. CDR1 is SGHTA and CDR2 is FQGNSA in the germline V gene. Trimming removed 1 base at V and 3 bases at J, with 18 bases between. Full variable domain (remainder filled in from reference TRBV7-2 and TRBJ1-2): GAGVSQSPSNKVTEKGKDVELRCDPISGHTALYWYRQSLGQGLEFLIYFQGNSAPDKSGLPSDRFSAERTGGSVSTLTIQRTQQEDSAVYLCASSLVQGYKADYGYTFGSGTRLTVV.

This clone showed up just once. J is TRBJ2-5 and V is TRBV30; weak D call: TRBD2 (5 bases). The CDR3 is 13 amino acids. V was shortened by 0 bases and J by 5 bases, with 10 bases between the two germline ends. The V gene's germline CDR1 is GTSNPN and CDR2 SVGIG (reference sequence). The CDR3 DNA follows: TGTGCCTGGAGTGTATCGGGGAAGGAGACCCAGTACTTC. It specifies CAWSVSGKETQYF. Supplemented by reference TRBV30 and TRBJ2-5, the full variable domain reads SQTIHQWPATLVQPVGSPLSLECTVEGTSNPNLYWYRQAAGRGLQLLFYSVGIGQISSEVPQNLSASRPQDRQFILSSKKLLLSDSGFYLCAWSVSGKETQYFGPGTRLLVL.

V gene TRBV19 combines with J gene TRBJ2-6; D may be TRBD2 (7 bases). This CDR3 region has 16 residues. Germline V CDR1 and CDR2: LNHDA, SQIVND (reference sequence). The V gene lost 6 bases and the J gene lost 4 bases, with 16 bases spanning the gap. The CDR3 loop reads CASRIAGARGANVLTF. The CDR3 DNA reads TGTGCCAGTAGAATCGCGGGGGCAAGAGGGGCCAACGTCCTGACTTTC.

This clone was seen only once. V usage is TRBV14 and J usage is TRBJ1-2; perhaps TRBD1 as D (5 bases). V was trimmed by 0 bases and J by 5 bases, leaving 10 bases between them. The CDR3 sequence is 14 residues long. Germline V gene data show CDR1 as SGHDN and CDR2 as FVKESK. CDR3 sequence (DNA): TGTGCCAGCAGCCAAGATCGGGGGAGGTATGGCTACACCTTC. Its protein is CASSQDRGRYGYTF.

The V gene is TRBV2, the J gene TRBJ1-5, with D unresolved. The germline V gene encodes CDR1 SNHLY and CDR2 FYNNEI. CDR3 length equals 14 residues. V gave up 7 bases and J gave up 0 bases, with 10 bases separating them. The chain's CDR3 is CASNEQLSNQPQHF. CDR3 sequence (DNA): TGTGCCAGCAACGAGCAACTTAGCAATCAGCCCCAGCATTTT.

This chain links TRBV19 with TRBJ1-3; perhaps TRBD1 as D (6 bases). This CDR3 comprises 17 residues. V was cut by 6 bases and J by 1 base, with 19 bases left in between. Germline CDR1 LNHDA, CDR2 SQIVND (reference sequence). CDR3 residues: CASSLILRGASGNTIYF. CDR3 DNA: TGTGCCAGTAGCCTGATCCTCCGGGGGGCGTCTGGAAACACCATATATTTT.

This clone was counted only a few times. V gene TRBV7-2 combines with J gene TRBJ2-1, with 8 bases matching TRBD2. The V gene end was trimmed by 2 bases and the J gene end by 5 bases; junction bases not matched to a gene: 5. Germline lookup yields CDR1 SGHTA and CDR2 FQGNSA. This CDR3 contains 15 residues. CDR3 loop: CASSLWAGGDNEQFF. CDR3 sequence (DNA): TGTGCCAGCAGCTTATGGGCGGGAGGAGACAATGAGCAGTTCTTC.

The chain couples TRBV7-9 to TRBJ2-3; 7 bases are a match to TRBD2. Germline values: CDR1 SEHNR, CDR2 FQNEAQ (reference sequence). CDR3 length: 12 residues. J gave up 4 bases and V 9 bases, and 4 bases lay outside the gene matches. CDR3 nucleotides: TGTGCCAGTGGGAGGGATTCAGATACGCAGTATTTT. Translating it yields CASGRDSDTQYF.

V and J are TRBV5-6 and TRBJ1-2; 11 nucleotides agree with TRBD1. The V gene end was trimmed by 2 bases and the J gene end by 4 bases; junction bases not matched to a gene: 4. The germline V gene has CDR1 SGHDT and CDR2 YYEEEE. The CDR3 covers 15 residues. CDR3 in amino acids: CASSLRDRGFYGYTF. In DNA, the CDR3 is TGTGCCAGCAGCTTAAGGGACAGGGGGTTCTATGGCTACACCTTC.